A single sample gave rise to the 13 T cell receptor beta chains below, sequenced in a study of T-cell reconstitution after alpha-beta-depleted transplantation in children. TCRbeta library preparation incorporated unique molecular identifiers. TCRdb itself ran the PCR reads through MiXCR, one entry per CDR3 protein. The table has about 410,000 distinct CDR3 sequences, just over 20% seen once. Sequenced here: PBMCs from the stem cell graft donor, sampled from the stem cell graft. Receptors were obtained from a human donor who donated a stem cell graft to a child with acute myeloid leukemia.

This clonotype came up a few times. The rearrangement uses TRBV20-1 and TRBJ2-3; 9 bases line up with TRBD2. Looked up from germline, CDR1 is DFQATT and CDR2 is SNEGSKA (reference sequence). The CDR3 length is 15 residues. J gave up 2 bases and V 1 base, and 4 bases lay outside the gene matches. The CDR3 is CSARGLAGNTDTQYF. CDR3 bases: TGCAGTGCTAGAGGGCTAGCGGGGAACACAGATACGCAGTATTTT.

The V and J genes are TRBV20-1 and TRBJ1-3; a possible D gene is TRBD1 (6 bases). Trimming left V 6 bases short and J 4 bases short, with 16 bases between. This CDR3 has 14 amino acids. The germline gives CDR1 DFQATT, CDR2 SNEGSKA (reference sequence). The CDR3 is CSAPGHTLGNTIYF. Here the CDR3 DNA reads TGCAGTGCCCCGGGACATACTCTCGGAAACACCATATATTTT.

This clonotype was seen at least ten times. The CDR3 sequence is CASSLVAFADTQYF. CDR3 coding DNA: TGTGCCAGCAGCTTAGTAGCGTTCGCAGATACGCAGTATTTT. This rearrangement joins TRBV11-2 to TRBJ2-3, with D possibly TRBD2 on 5 matching bases. Between the trimmed V and J ends, which lost 1 base and 4 bases, there was a span of 9 bases. Germline CDR1 is SGHAT and CDR2 is FQNNGV. This CDR3 is 14 amino acids long.

This clonotype was recorded a few times. This rearrangement joins TRBV7-2 to TRBJ2-1, with TRBD2 as a possible D gene (6 bases). This CDR3 comprises 14 residues. Trimming took 0 bases from V and 9 from J, leaving 12 bases between them. Germline CDR1 reads SGHTA; CDR2 reads FQGNSA. CDR3: CASSLAYGRGEQFF. The CDR3 DNA reads as TGTGCCAGCAGCTTAGCGTACGGGAGAGGTGAGCAGTTCTTC.

V and J are TRBV5-1 and TRBJ1-5; TRBD1 agrees at 7 bases. Germline CDR1 SGHRS, CDR2 YFSETQ. This CDR3 has 15 residues. V trimming: 5 bases; J trimming: 6 bases; junction bases outside the gene matches: 11. For the CDR3, the DNA is TGCGCCAGCAGTCTTTCCAACAGGGACAGTCAGCCCCAGCATTTT. As protein: CASSLSNRDSQPQHF.

This clonotype was detected many times. V usage is TRBV5-1 and J usage is TRBJ2-3; no clear D. The CDR3 loop spans 15 amino acids. The germline V gene encodes CDR1 SGHRS and CDR2 YFSETQ. Trimming left V 3 bases short and J 0 bases short, with 11 bases between. The CDR3 region has the DNA TGCGCCAGCAGCTCCCTAGGAGAAAGCACAGATACGCAGTATTTT. This codes for CASSSLGESTDTQYF.

The rearrangement links TRBV6-1 to TRBJ2-2; D is perhaps TRBD1 or TRBD2 (6 bases each). Trimming took off 5 bases at V and 5 bases at J, with 15 bases between the two ends. Germline lookup yields CDR1 MNHNS and CDR2 SASEGT. The length of the CDR3 is 15 residues. The chain's CDR3 is CASSRDTGTTGELFF. CDR3 bases: TGTGCCAGCAGTCGAGACACAGGGACTACCGGGGAGCTGTTTTTT.

This clonotype was seen only once. The V call is TRBV5-1, the J call TRBJ2-5; 8 bases fit TRBD1. In germline, CDR1 is SGHRS, CDR2 YFSETQ. The CDR3 length is 15 residues. Trimming removed 4 bases from V and 6 bases from J; junction bases left unmatched: 11. CDR3 sequence: CASSTPTGAEQTQYF. CDR3 DNA: TGCGCCAGCAGCACCCCGACAGGGGCGGAACAGACCCAGTACTTC. The complete variable domain, with remaining parts taken from reference TRBV5-1 and TRBJ2-5, reads KAGVTQTPRYLIKTRGQQVTLSCSPISGHRSVSWYQQTPGQGLQFLFEYFSETQRNKGNFPGRFSGRQFSNSRSEMNVSTLELGDSALYLCASSTPTGAEQTQYFGPGTRLLVL.

There are many counts of this clonotype. In DNA form, the CDR3 reads TGCAGCGTGGGGGGATTGAATTCACCCCTCCACTTT. Its protein product is CSVGGLNSPLHF. This chain connects TRBV29-1 to TRBJ1-6, with D tentatively TRBD1 (5 bases). V lost 6 bases and J 7 bases, leaving 10 bases between the germline ends. Germline-derived CDR1 and CDR2 are SQVTM and ANQGSEA. The CDR3 loop spans 12 amino acids.

The chain has TRBV7-9 and TRBJ2-1; 13 bases fit TRBD2. The CDR3 totals 16 residues. From germline, CDR1 is SEHNR and CDR2 FQNEAQ (reference sequence). V dropped 5 bases and J dropped 8; count of bases not matched to a gene: 9. The CDR3 region has the DNA TGTGCCAGCAGCCCCGAGACTAGCGGGAGGCGAGATGAGCAGTTCTTC. Encoded protein: CASSPETSGRRDEQFF.

This sequence joins TRBV7-2 and TRBJ1-5, with no clear D. The CDR3 loop spans 15 amino acids. Germline CDR1 and CDR2: SGHTA and FQGNSA. The V gene lost 3 bases and the J gene lost 4 bases, with 13 bases spanning the gap. The CDR3 region has the DNA TGTGCCAGCAGCTTTCGCGGCCAACTTAATCAGCCCCAGCATTTT. Encoded protein: CASSFRGQLNQPQHF.

Comment on this clonotype: Germline and junction disagree at one end, which may indicate a read error. V usage is TRBV7-2 and J usage is TRBJ1-2; D not resolved. The CDR3 covers 10 residues. Germline loops: CDR1 SGHTA, CDR2 FQGNSA. The CDR3: CASSLSSYAF. The CDR3 nucleotides are TGTGCCAGCAGCTTATCCTCCTACGCCTTC.

The chain employs TRBV29-1 and TRBJ2-3, with TRBD2 matching 10 bases. Germline values: CDR1 SQVTM, CDR2 ANQGSEA. The CDR3 sequence is 17 residues long. V was pared by 6 bases and J by 6 bases, with 18 bases of the junction left unmatched. The CDR3 coding sequence is TGCAGCGTAGCCCTAAGGGGTCATAGCGGGAGGTGGGATACGCAGTATTTT. Amino acids: CSVALRGHSGRWDTQYF.